This TCR beta chain emerged from a study of cytomegalovirus exposure and HLA in healthy donors. Study-wide context: A preliminary data release comprised 80 million to 95 million unique TCRs obtained from HLA-typed donors. Study conclusions and caveats: It is likely that the observed cluster of highly shared sequence variants was a sequencing artifact. TCR beta sequences reportedly predicted most subjects' HLA-A and HLA-B alleles accurately.

Details on this clone: Its antigen is currently unknown.

The PCR had 60 Vbeta and 13 Jbeta primers. This table comes from immunoSEQ multiplex PCR, and its TCRdb copy is limited to in-frame clones, with some not included. The data hold about 180,000 clones, with roughly four fifths observed a single time. V was clipped by 6 bases and J by 7 bases, with 19 bases between them. CDR1 MNHNS and CDR2 SASEGT come from the germline V gene. The CDR3 loop spans 15 amino acids. The TCR was taken from a woman aged 18-29 years in good health and CMV-seropositive. The sequenced material came from PBMCs. The chain uses TRBV6-1 and TRBJ2-1; D is perhaps TRBD2 (7 bases). The DNA for the CDR3 is TGTGCCAGCAGGAGGGGGAGGGGGGATATAAATGAGCAGTTCTTC. Residues: CASRRGRGDINEQFF.